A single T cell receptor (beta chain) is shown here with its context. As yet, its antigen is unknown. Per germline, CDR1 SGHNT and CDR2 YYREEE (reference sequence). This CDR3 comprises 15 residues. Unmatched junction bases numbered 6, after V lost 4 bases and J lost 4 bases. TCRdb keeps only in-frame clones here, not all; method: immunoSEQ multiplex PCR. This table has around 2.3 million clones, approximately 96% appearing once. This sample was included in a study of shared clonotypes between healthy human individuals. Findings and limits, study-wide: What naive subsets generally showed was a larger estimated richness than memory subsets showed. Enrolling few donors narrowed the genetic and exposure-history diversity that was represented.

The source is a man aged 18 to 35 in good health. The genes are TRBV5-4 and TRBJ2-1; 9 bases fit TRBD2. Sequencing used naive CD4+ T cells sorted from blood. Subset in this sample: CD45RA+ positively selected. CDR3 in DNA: TGTGCCAGCAGCGCCCAAGCGGGGGGTTACAATGAGCAGTTCTTC. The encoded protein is CASSAQAGGYNEQFF. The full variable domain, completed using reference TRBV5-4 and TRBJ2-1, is ETGVTQSPTHLIKTRGQQVTLRCSSQSGHNTVSWYQQALGQGPQFIFQYYREEENGRGNFPPRFSGLQFPNYSSELNVNALELDDSALYLCASSAQAGGYNEQFFGPGTRLTVL.